The 21 T cell receptor beta chains below come from one sample, sequenced in a study of T-cell reconstitution after alpha-beta-depleted transplantation in children. Preparation of the TCRbeta library used unique molecular identifiers. TCRdb re-analysed the PCR reads in MiXCR, keeping a single row per CDR3 protein. In the table there are approximately 300,000 distinct CDR3 sequences, over 9% of which are singletons. The sample consisted of PBMCs, taken before TCRalphabeta/CD19-depleted stem cell transplant. These receptor sequences come from a boy in the first two years of life with acute myeloid leukemia, due to receive a stem cell transplant.

This clonotype was observed many times. The chain combines TRBV5-1 with TRBJ2-2; D gene ambiguous. The germline CDR1 and CDR2 sequences are SGHRS and YFSETQ. The CDR3 runs 14 residues. The V end was cut by 0 bases, the J end by 5 bases, with 8 bases between. DNA of the CDR3: TGCGCCAGCAGCTTGGGAAGATTTACCGGGGAGCTGTTTTTT. Translating it yields CASSLGRFTGELFF.

This clonotype was detected many times. The chain recombines TRBV6-1 with TRBJ2-7; D is perhaps TRBD1 (6 bases). Germline CDR1 and CDR2: MNHNS and SASEGT. This CDR3 is built from 15 residues. V lost 6 bases to trimming and J lost 3 bases, with 18 bases between them. Here the CDR3 reads CASSTGLRGYYEQYF. CDR3 coding DNA: TGTGCCAGCAGCACAGGGCTAAGGGGATACTACGAGCAGTACTTC.

Ten or more counts support this clonotype. The gene calls are TRBV20-1 and TRBJ2-3; a weak D match, TRBD2 (6 bases). The V gene lost 5 bases and the J gene lost 0 bases, with 12 bases spanning the gap. Per germline, CDR1 DFQATT and CDR2 SNEGSKA (reference sequence). The CDR3 extends over 14 amino acids. The CDR3 is CSARDFASTDTQYF. DNA for the CDR3: TGCAGTGCTCGGGACTTTGCTAGCACAGATACGCAGTATTTT.

In its sample, this clonotype was seen many times. The chain recombines TRBV12-3 or TRBV12-4 with TRBJ2-7, with 7 bases that match TRBD1. Germline trimming cut 0 bases from V and 4 bases from J; bases unmatched to any gene: 15. CDR3 length: 18 amino acids. In nucleotides, the CDR3 is TGTGCCAGCAGTTTAGCGCGACCGCCAGGGGGTCCTTCTTACGAGCAGTACTTC. This translates into CASSLARPPGGPSYEQYF.

This clonotype was seen a few times. This chain links TRBV7-2 with TRBJ2-4; either TRBD1 or TRBD2 may supply D (6 bases each). Trimming pared 4 bases from V and 2 bases from J, leaving 9 bases between. Germline CDR1 is SGHTA and CDR2 is FQGNSA. CDR3 size: 14 residues. CDR3 coding DNA: TGTGCCAGCAGCTGGGGGGCCTCCAAAAACATTCAGTACTTC. Its translation: CASSWGASKNIQYF.

This clonotype occurred a few times. The chain recombines TRBV12-3 or TRBV12-4 with TRBJ2-1, with 12 bases matching TRBD2. V was pared by 8 bases and J by 8 bases, with 16 bases of the junction left unmatched. CDR3 length: 17 residues. CDR3 residues: CASRPGLTLAGGDEQFF. The CDR3 DNA follows: TGTGCCAGCCGCCCGGGGCTAACTCTAGCGGGAGGGGATGAGCAGTTCTTC.

There are a few counts of this clonotype. V is TRBV7-2 and J is TRBJ1-4, with a possible D match to TRBD1 (6 bases). CDR1 SGHTA and CDR2 FQGNSA come from the germline V gene. Trimming left V 1 base short and J 3 bases short, with 12 bases between. The CDR3 consists of 16 residues. The CDR3 here is CASSLVPGTPNEKLFF. CDR3 bases: TGTGCCAGCAGCTTAGTTCCCGGGACACCTAATGAAAAACTGTTTTTT. The whole variable domain, remainder taken from reference TRBV7-2 and TRBJ1-4, is GAGVSQSPSNKVTEKGKDVELRCDPISGHTALYWYRQSLGQGLEFLIYFQGNSAPDKSGLPSDRFSAERTGGSVSTLTIQRTQQEDSAVYLCASSLVPGTPNEKLFFGSGTQLSVL.

This clonotype was detected many times. The chain couples TRBV13 to TRBJ2-7; D gene unclear. The length of the CDR3 is 14 residues. CDR1 is PRHDT and CDR2 is FYEKMQ in the germline V gene (reference sequence). The germline V and J ends were trimmed by 2 bases and 3 bases, with 11 bases remaining between them. CDR3 amino acids: CASSLRYRDYEQYF. CDR3 DNA: TGTGCCAGCAGCTTAAGATATAGGGACTACGAGCAGTACTTC.

This chain connects TRBV6-5 to TRBJ2-2, with D possibly TRBD2 on 5 matching bases. Trimming cost V 6 bases and J 7 bases, with 9 bases left between them. Germline V gives CDR1 MNHEY, CDR2 SVGAGI. This CDR3 contains 12 residues. CDR3 sequence: CASRDYLGELFF. The CDR3 DNA follows: TGTGCCAGCAGAGACTACCTCGGGGAGCTGTTTTTT.

This clonotype occurred a few times. The CDR3, as DNA: TGTGCCAGCAGTCCACTAGCGGGGCAGTACAATGAGCAGTTCTTC. It translates to CASSPLAGQYNEQFF. The chain carries TRBV6-2 or TRBV6-3 and TRBJ2-1, with TRBD2 identical over 10 bases. CDR3 length equals 15 residues. Germline CDR1 reads MNHEY; CDR2 reads SVGEGT. Trimming took 5 bases from V and 4 from J; bases not matched to a gene: 5.

This clonotype has a count of ten or more. The J gene is TRBJ2-7, the V gene TRBV12-3 or TRBV12-4; 9 nucleotides align to TRBD1. The junction had 6 bases not matched to a gene; V was cut back by 5 bases and J by 4 bases. This CDR3 is 14 amino acids long. The CDR3 spells CASSPGTGQYEQYF. CDR3 in DNA: TGTGCCAGCAGTCCCGGGACAGGGCAGTACGAGCAGTACTTC.

This clonotype was seen many times. The chain employs TRBV7-2 and TRBJ2-7; 8 bases fit TRBD1. V was pared by 5 bases and J by 3 bases, with 9 bases of the junction left unmatched. The CDR3 is 15 amino acids. Germline-derived CDR1 and CDR2 are SGHTA and FQGNSA. This CDR3 reads CASSQSGQGYYEQYF. DNA for the CDR3: TGTGCCAGCAGCCAATCTGGACAGGGATACTACGAGCAGTACTTC.

This clonotype was found many times. The chain employs TRBV5-1 and TRBJ2-2; D remains unclear. Germline CDR1 is SGHRS and CDR2 is YFSETQ. The V end lost 0 bases, the J end lost 9 bases, and 3 bases lay between the germline ends. The CDR3 totals 11 residues. As DNA, the CDR3 is TGCGCCAGCAGCTTGGCGAGGGAGCTGTTTTTT. Protein product: CASSLARELFF. The full variable domain, its missing parts supplied by reference TRBV5-1 and TRBJ2-2, is KAGVTQTPRYLIKTRGQQVTLSCSPISGHRSVSWYQQTPGQGLQFLFEYFSETQRNKGNFPGRFSGRQFSNSRSEMNVSTLELGDSALYLCASSLARELFFGEGSRLTVL.

In this sample, this clonotype turned up many times. The junction differs from germline at one of its ends, possibly a read error. J is TRBJ2-3 and V is TRBV7-7, with unresolved D. The length of the CDR3 is 15 residues. CDR1 and CDR2 from the germline V gene are SSHAT and FNYEAQ (reference sequence). The CDR3 DNA is TGTGCTAGCAGCCTCTTATATGGGGGCACAGATACGCAGTATTTT. Residues: CASSLLYGGTDTQYF.

The table lists this clonotype with many counts. The CDR3 loop is CASSSTALTQYF. CDR3 in DNA: TGTGCCAGCAGCTCCACAGCGCTTACGCAGTATTTT. The chain joins TRBV3-1 to TRBJ2-3; D is unclear. CDR1 is LGHDT and CDR2 is YNNKEL in the germline V gene (reference sequence). Trimming removed 5 bases at V and 8 bases at J, with 11 bases between. There are 12 residues in the CDR3.

This clonotype was detected many times. The chain has TRBV7-2 and TRBJ2-3; D gene ambiguous. V shed 1 base and J shed 2 bases, with 7 bases lying between them. Germline V gene sequence: CDR1 SGHTA, CDR2 FQGNSA. This CDR3 has 14 amino acids. The CDR3 DNA follows: TGTGCCAGCAGCTTAGTGGTAACCACAGATACGCAGTATTTT. Translation gives CASSLVVTTDTQYF. Using reference TRBV7-2 and TRBJ2-3 for the parts outside the CDR3, the full variable domain is GAGVSQSPSNKVTEKGKDVELRCDPISGHTALYWYRQSLGQGLEFLIYFQGNSAPDKSGLPSDRFSAERTGGSVSTLTIQRTQQEDSAVYLCASSLVVTTDTQYFGPGTRLTVL.

This clonotype was picked up many times. V gene TRBV10-3 combines with J gene TRBJ2-3; TRBD1 aligns across 10 bases. With V trimmed by 3 bases and J by 3 bases, 12 bases remained unmatched. This CDR3 is 18 amino acids long. The germline V gene has CDR1 ENHRY and CDR2 SYGVKD. CDR3 coding DNA: TGTGCCATCAGTGAAGGCCCCTGGCCGGGACAGGGGACAGATACGCAGTATTTT. This sequence encodes CAISEGPWPGQGTDTQYF.

This clonotype was detected many times. This CDR3 reads CASSLGRQVPFRGWETGELFF. The CDR3 DNA sequence: TGTGCCAGCAGCTTAGGCCGTCAGGTTCCCTTCAGGGGATGGGAGACCGGGGAGCTGTTTTTT. This chain connects TRBV11-1 to TRBJ2-2; tentative D call: TRBD1 (6 bases). Trimming cost V 1 base and J 5 bases, with 29 bases left between them. Germline assignment: CDR1 SGHAT and CDR2 FQDESV (reference sequence). This CDR3 region has 21 residues.

This clonotype was seen many times. The chain carries TRBV28 and TRBJ2-1, with D perhaps TRBD2 (5 bases). V lost 4 bases to trimming and J lost 6 bases, with 10 bases between them. The CDR3 length is 13 residues. Germline V gene lookup returns CDR1 MDHEN and CDR2 SYDVKM. The CDR3 spells CASSSGSGNEQFF. CDR3 nucleotide sequence: TGTGCCAGCAGTTCGGGGTCGGGCAATGAGCAGTTCTTC.

This clonotype was found many times. The genes are TRBV6-6 and TRBJ1-6, with 9 bases that match TRBD1. There are 12 residues in the CDR3. After removal of 2 bases from V and 13 bases from J, the junction contained 0 bases not matched to a gene. CDR1 and CDR2 from the germline V gene are MNHNY and SVGAGI (reference sequence). The CDR3 region has the DNA TGTGCCAGCAGTTACGGGACAGGGCCCCTCCACTTT. Translating it yields CASSYGTGPLHF.

This clonotype was counted at least ten times. This chain connects TRBV5-4 to TRBJ2-5; tentatively, D is TRBD1 or TRBD2 (5 bases each). Between the trimmed V and J ends, which lost 4 bases and 5 bases, there was a span of 9 bases. This CDR3 has 12 residues. In germline, CDR1 is SGHNT, CDR2 YYREEE (reference sequence). CDR3 loop: CASSRGTETQYF. The CDR3 bases are TGTGCCAGCAGCCGGGGCACGGAGACCCAGTACTTC.